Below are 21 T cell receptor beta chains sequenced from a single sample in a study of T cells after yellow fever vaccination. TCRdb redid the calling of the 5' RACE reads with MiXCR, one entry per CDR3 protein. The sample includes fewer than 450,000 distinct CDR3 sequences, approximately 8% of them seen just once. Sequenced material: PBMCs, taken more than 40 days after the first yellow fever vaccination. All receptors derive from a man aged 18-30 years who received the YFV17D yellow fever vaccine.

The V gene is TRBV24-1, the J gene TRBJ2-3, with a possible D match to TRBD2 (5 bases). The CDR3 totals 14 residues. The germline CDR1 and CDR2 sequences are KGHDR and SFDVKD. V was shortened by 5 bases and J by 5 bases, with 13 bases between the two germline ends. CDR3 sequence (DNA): TGTGCCACCAGTGGCTCCGGGATTAAAGATACGCAGTATTTT. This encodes CATSGSGIKDTQYF.

DNA of the CDR3: TGCGCCAGCAGCTTCGGAACAGGGGATAGTGGGGCCAACGTCCTGACTTTC. Protein product: CASSFGTGDSGANVLTF. The chain recombines TRBV5-1 with TRBJ2-6; 7 bases line up with TRBD1. CDR1 is SGHRS, CDR2 YFSETQ, per germline. The CDR3 loop spans 17 amino acids. Trimming took 2 bases from V and 3 from J; bases not matched to a gene: 8.

CDR3 nucleotides: TGTGCCACCCCCAAGGGCGGACTCTGGAACACCGGGGAGCTGTTTTTT. It codes for CATPKGGLWNTGELFF. The V call is TRBV19, the J call TRBJ2-2; a possible D gene is TRBD2 (5 bases). The V and J ends lost 10 bases and 1 base respectively, with 19 bases between them. From germline, CDR1 is LNHDA and CDR2 SQIVND (reference sequence). CDR3 length equals 16 residues.

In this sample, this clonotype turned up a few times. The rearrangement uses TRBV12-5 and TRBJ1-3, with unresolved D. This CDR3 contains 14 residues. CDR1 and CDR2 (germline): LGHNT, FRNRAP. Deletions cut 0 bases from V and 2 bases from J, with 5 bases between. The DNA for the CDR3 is TGTGCTAGTGGTTTGGTAACGACTGGAAACACCATATATTTT. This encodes CASGLVTTGNTIYF.

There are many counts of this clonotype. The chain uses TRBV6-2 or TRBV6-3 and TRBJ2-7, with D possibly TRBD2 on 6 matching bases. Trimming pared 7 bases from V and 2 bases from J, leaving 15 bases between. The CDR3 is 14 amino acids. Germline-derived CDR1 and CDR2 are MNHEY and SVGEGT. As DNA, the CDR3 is TGTGCCAGCAAACACCGGGGAGGTGCCTACGAGCAGTACGTC. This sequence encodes CASKHRGGAYEQYV.

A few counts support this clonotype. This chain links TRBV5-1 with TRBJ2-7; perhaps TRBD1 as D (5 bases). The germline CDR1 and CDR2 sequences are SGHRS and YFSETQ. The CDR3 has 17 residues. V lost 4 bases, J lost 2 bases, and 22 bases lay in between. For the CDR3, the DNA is TGCGCCAGCAGCGCCTATCCAACAGGTGTACGGACCTACGAGCAGTACTTC. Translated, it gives CASSAYPTGVRTYEQYF.

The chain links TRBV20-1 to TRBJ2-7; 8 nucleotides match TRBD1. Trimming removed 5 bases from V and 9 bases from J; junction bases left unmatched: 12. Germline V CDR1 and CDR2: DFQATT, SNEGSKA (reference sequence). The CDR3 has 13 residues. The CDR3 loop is CSAQPRDRFGQYF. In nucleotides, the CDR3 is TGCAGTGCTCAGCCTCGGGACAGGTTTGGGCAGTACTTC.

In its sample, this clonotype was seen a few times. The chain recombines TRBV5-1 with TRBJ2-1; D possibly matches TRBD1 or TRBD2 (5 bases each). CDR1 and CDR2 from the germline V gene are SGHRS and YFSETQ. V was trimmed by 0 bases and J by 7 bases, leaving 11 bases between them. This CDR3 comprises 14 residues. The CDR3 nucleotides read TGCGCCAGCAGCTTGGCGGGACGGAATAATGAGCAGTTCTTC. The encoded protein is CASSLAGRNNEQFF.

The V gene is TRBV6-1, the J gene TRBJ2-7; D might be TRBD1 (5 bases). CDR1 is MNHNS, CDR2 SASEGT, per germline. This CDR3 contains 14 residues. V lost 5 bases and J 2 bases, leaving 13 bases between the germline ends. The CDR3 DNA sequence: TGTGCCAGCAGTACCCTTCAGGGCACCTACGAGCAGTACTTC. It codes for CASSTLQGTYEQYF.

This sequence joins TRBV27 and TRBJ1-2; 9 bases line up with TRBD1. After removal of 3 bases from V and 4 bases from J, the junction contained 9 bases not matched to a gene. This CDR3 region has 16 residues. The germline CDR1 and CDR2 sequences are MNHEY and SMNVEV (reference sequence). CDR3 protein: CASSLGPGQGRYGYTF. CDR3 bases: TGTGCCAGCAGTTTGGGTCCGGGACAGGGACGCTATGGCTACACCTTC.

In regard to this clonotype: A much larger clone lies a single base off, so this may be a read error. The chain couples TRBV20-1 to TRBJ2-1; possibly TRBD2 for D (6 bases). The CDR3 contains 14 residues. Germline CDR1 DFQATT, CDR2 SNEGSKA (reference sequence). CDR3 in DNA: TGCAGTGCTATTCGGGGGTCGTCGTACAATGATCAGTTCTTC. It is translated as CSAIRGSSYNDQFF.

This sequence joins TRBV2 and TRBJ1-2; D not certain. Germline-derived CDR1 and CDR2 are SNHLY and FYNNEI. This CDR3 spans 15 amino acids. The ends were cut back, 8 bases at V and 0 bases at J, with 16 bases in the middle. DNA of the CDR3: TGTGCCAGCCTCGAAGCGGCAGCAACTAACTATGGCTACACCTTC. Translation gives CASLEAAATNYGYTF.

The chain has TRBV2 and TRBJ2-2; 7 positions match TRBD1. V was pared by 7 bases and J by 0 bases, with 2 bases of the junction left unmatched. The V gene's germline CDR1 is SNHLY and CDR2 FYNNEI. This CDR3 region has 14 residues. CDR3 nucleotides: TGTGCCAGCATGGACAGGTCGAACACCGGGGAGCTGTTTTTT. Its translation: CASMDRSNTGELFF.

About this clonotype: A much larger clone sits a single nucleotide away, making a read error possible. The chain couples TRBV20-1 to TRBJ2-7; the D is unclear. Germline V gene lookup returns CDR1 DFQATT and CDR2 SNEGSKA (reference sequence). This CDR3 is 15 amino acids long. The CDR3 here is CCARDPSASSYEQYV. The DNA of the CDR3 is TGCTGTGCTAGAGATCCCTCGGCAAGCTCCTACGAGCAGTACGTC.

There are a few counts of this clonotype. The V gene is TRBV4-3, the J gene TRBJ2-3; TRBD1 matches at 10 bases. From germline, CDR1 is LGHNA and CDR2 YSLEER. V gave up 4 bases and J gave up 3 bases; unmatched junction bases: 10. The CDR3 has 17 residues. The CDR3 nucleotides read TGCGCCAGCAGCCGCTACCCGACAGGGGGCAAAACAGATACGCAGTATTTT. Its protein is CASSRYPTGGKTDTQYF.

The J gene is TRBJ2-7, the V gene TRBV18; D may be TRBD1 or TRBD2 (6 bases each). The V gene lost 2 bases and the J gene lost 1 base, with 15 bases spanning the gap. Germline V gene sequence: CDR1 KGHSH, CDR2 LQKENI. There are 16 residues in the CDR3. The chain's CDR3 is CASSPVDRRESYEQYV. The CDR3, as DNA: TGTGCCAGCTCACCAGTAGACAGGAGGGAGTCCTACGAGCAGTACGTC.

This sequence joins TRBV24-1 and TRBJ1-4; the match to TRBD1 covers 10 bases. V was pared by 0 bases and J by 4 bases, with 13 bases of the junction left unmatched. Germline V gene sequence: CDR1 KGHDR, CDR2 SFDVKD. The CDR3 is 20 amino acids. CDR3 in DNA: TGTGCCACCAGTGATTTGGAGACCACCGGGACAGGGGCCAATAATGAAAAACTGTTTTTT. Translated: CATSDLETTGTGANNEKLFF.

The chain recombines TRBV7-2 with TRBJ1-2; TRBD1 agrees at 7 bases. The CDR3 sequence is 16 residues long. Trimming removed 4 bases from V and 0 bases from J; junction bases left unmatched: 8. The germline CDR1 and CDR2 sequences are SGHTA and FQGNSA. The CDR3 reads CASSSYLGGPNYGYTF. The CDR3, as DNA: TGTGCCAGCAGCTCTTACCTAGGGGGCCCTAACTATGGCTACACCTTC. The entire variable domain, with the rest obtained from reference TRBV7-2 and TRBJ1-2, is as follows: GAGVSQSPSNKVTEKGKDVELRCDPISGHTALYWYRQSLGQGLEFLIYFQGNSAPDKSGLPSDRFSAERTGGSVSTLTIQRTQQEDSAVYLCASSSYLGGPNYGYTFGSGTRLTVV.

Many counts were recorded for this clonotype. The CDR3 DNA sequence: TGCGCCAGCAGCGCCGGACTAGGGGAGACCCAGTACTTC. It translates to CASSAGLGETQYF. The chain couples TRBV5-1 to TRBJ2-5; TRBD2 aligns across 7 bases. The germline CDR1 and CDR2 sequences are SGHRS and YFSETQ. The CDR3 is 13 residues long. V was pared by 4 bases and J by 5 bases, with 5 bases of the junction left unmatched.

CDR3 sequence reads: CASSLSSGGYNEQFF. DNA for the CDR3: TGCGCCAGCAGCTTGTCCAGCGGGGGGTACAATGAGCAGTTCTTC. The gene calls are TRBV5-1 and TRBJ2-1; 9 nucleotides align to TRBD2. Unmatched junction bases numbered 3, after V lost 1 base and J lost 4 bases. The CDR3 extends over 15 amino acids. Per germline, CDR1 SGHRS and CDR2 YFSETQ.

The CDR3 reads CASSSELSSGRNEKLFF. The CDR3 bases are TGTGCCAGCAGCTCGGAGTTGTCTTCCGGCCGTAATGAAAAACTGTTTTTT. The chain is built from TRBV12-3 or TRBV12-4 and TRBJ1-4; D unclear. The CDR3 sequence is 17 residues long. Trimming pared 6 bases from V and 4 bases from J, leaving 21 bases between.